Reported below is one T cell receptor (beta chain). Its antigen specificity is not known. No base quality values were provided; no much bigger clone lies one nucleotide off. This sample is part of a study of blood T cells in healthy people across ages (dated by TCRdb to between 2015 and 2017). Study-wide context: Template switching captured roughly one uniquely barcoded TCR beta cDNA molecule per two T cells in model experiments. The donors were divided into four age groups: young (average about 15 years), middle-aged (around 37), aged (under 70) and long-lived (about 90). Age-related changes in TCR beta repertoire diversity were measured in the study by deep sequencing normalized with unique cDNA molecular identifiers. Using the same blood draw, the study looked at two additional independent replicas of 1 million unique cDNA reads for two donors, one aged 18 to 30 and the other aged 80 or older. To avoid experimental bias, donors of different ages were randomly spread across the sequencing lanes.

V loses 0 bases, J loses 2 bases, and the germline ends lie 8 bases apart. The CDR3 runs 16 amino acids, cysteine and phenylalanine included. Of the read, only the CDR3 DNA is kept; its 48 bases are in frame from base 1. From a lookup of the germline V gene, CDR1 and CDR2 are MGHRA and YSYEKL. To prepare the library, 5' RACE was applied. This sample was sequenced with an Illumina HiSeq 2500. A second roughly 6 to 12 cycle PCR used a sample-barcoded 5' primer and a J-beta primer mix. Each TCR beta cDNA molecule received a unique molecular identifier from a template-switch 5' adaptor carrying 12 random nucleotides. Each sample yielded at least 2.5 million CDR3-containing paired-end reads. First-strand cDNA was synthesized from all RNA with the Mint cDNA synthesis kit, primed by a TRBC-specific oligonucleotide. Following uracil-DNA glycosylase treatment, all cDNA underwent a first 18-cycle PCR with the universal primers M1SS and BC2_uni_R. In the paper's pipeline: For normalization, 1 million high-quality reads, each with a distinct molecular identifier, were randomly selected from each sample. Reads with shared molecular identifiers were discarded instead of being binned into consensus sequences. MiTCR, with a Q25 quality threshold and the strictest error-elimination algorithm, was used for CDR3 identification, clonotype clustering and error correction. A nonparametric unseen species model with Euler transformation was used to estimate lower-bound total TCR beta diversity. TCRdb trimmed public reads at Q25 via fastp, called clones via MiXCR and kept in-frame beta chains. Merged by CDR3 protein, the rows form single entries marked with the most common genes and DNA. TCRdb's processing, not the study's, gives the V and J calls here. The sample profile shows roughly 1,500,000 distinct CDR3 sequences; about 43% of them were found once. 7.9% of the sample goes to the ten largest clones.

Donors were 30 to 45 systemically healthy Caucasian individuals from Russia aged about 6 to 100 years. Approximately 9 milliliters of peripheral blood were collected from each donor into EDTA-treated Vacutainer tubes. PBMCs were isolated by Ficoll-Paque density-gradient centrifugation, with at least 6 million obtained per sample. Trizol reagent was used to extract total RNA from the PBMCs, yielding at least 5 micrograms per sample. Naive CD45RAhigh/CD27high T cell percentages were measured by flow cytometry on a PBMC aliquot from every donor. What the work shows at the level of the full study, not this receptor alone: The CMV infection status of donors was not known, potentially confounding age-related changes in expanded clonotypes. Bulk unsorted PBMC profiling prevented conclusive comparison of naive and antigen-experienced compartments. Compared with the aged group, the long-lived group had more naive CD4+ T cells, fewer expanded clones and increased TCR diversity, a pattern suggesting age selection. As age increased, observed TCR beta diversity per million T cells dropped in a roughly linear way, and a significant reduction was already evident by age 40. There was a strong correlation between observed TCR beta diversity and the percentage of naive T cells measured by flow cytometry. Total diversity estimates from one million sequenced T cells were considered lower bounds and underestimates.

The TCR originated in a woman aged 18-30 years in good health. Recombination connected TRBV4-1 to TRBJ2-6; the D call is tentative, TRBD1 or TRBD2, as each matches 5 bases. Sample: blood. The nucleotide sequence is TGCGCCAGCAGCCAAGAACGGGGCACTGGGGCCAACGTCCTGACTTTC. Translated, this is CASSQERGTGANVLTF.